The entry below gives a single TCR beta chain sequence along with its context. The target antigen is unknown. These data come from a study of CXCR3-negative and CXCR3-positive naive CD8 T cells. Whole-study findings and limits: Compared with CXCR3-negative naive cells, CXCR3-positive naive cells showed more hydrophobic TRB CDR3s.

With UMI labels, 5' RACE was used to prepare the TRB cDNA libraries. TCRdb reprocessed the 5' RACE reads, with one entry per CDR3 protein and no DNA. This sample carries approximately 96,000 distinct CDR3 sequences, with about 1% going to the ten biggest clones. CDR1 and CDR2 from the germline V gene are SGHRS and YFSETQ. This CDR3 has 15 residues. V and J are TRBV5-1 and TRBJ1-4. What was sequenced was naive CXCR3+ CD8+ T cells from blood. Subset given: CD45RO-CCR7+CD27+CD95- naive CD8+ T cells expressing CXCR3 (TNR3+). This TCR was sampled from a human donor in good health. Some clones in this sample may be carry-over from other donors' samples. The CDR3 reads CASSLAYKDGEKLFF.